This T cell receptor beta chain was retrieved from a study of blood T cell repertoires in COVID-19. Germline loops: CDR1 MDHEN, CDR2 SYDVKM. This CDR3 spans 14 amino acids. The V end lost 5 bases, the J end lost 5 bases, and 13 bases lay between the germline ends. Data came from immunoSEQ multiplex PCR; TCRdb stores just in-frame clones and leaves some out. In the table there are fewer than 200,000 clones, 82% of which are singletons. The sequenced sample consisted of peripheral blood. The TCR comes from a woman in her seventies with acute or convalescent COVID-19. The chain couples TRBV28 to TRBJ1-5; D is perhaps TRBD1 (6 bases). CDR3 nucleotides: TGTGCCAGCAGTCACAGGGCAGGGGATCAGCCCCAGCATTTT. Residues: CASSHRAGDQPQHF.